This T cell receptor beta chain was documented in a study of cytomegalovirus exposure and HLA in healthy donors. Unmatched junction bases numbered 10, after V lost 4 bases and J lost 5 bases. The CDR3 sequence is 15 residues long. The germline CDR1 and CDR2 sequences are SGHRS and YFSETQ. TCRdb's table, derived via immunoSEQ multiplex PCR, lists solely in-frame clones and lacks some. The profile covers over 100,000 clones, with 85% to 90% appearing a single time and roughly 1.2% taken by the ten largest. The sequence derives from a woman between 18 and 29 years old in good health and CMV-seronegative. The chain uses TRBV5-1 and TRBJ2-5, with 8 bases matching TRBD1. Sequencing was performed on PBMCs. The CDR3 DNA follows: TGCGCCAGCAGCGCATTGACAGGGGCCGAGGAGACCCAGTACTTC. It is translated as CASSALTGAEETQYF.